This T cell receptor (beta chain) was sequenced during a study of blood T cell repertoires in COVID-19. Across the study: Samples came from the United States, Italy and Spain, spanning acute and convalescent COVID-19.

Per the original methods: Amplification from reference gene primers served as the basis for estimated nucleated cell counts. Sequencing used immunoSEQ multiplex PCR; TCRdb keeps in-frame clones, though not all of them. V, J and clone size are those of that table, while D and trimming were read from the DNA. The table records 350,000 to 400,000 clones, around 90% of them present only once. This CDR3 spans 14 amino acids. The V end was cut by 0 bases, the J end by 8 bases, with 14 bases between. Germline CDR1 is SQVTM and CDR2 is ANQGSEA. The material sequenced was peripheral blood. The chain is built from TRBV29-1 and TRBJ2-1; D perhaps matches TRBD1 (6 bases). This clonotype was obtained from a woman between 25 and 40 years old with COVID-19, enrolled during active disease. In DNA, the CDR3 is TGCAGCGTTGAAGATGGGGACATGTCCTATGAGCAGTTCTTC. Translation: CSVEDGDMSYEQFF.